Shown below are 20 T cell receptor beta chains from a single sample sequenced in a study of beta chain features in type 1 diabetes. TCRB transcripts that were expressed got sequenced, as all of the isolated RNA had been reverse transcribed. Clones were sequenced by immunoSEQ multiplex PCR, and TCRdb holds only the in-frame ones, with some missing. The data hold 850,000 to 900,000 clones, with about a sixth observed a single time. The sequenced material came from naive CD4+ T cells from blood. Source of these receptors: a woman between 18 and 30 years old in good health.

V gene TRBV5-8 combines with J gene TRBJ1-4; 9 bases are a match to TRBD1. Trimming at V came to 4 bases and at J to 7 bases, leaving 8 bases not matched to a gene. The CDR3 contains 15 residues. Germline V gene lookup returns CDR1 SGHTS and CDR2 YDEGEE. The CDR3 loop is CASSLKQGAPEKLFF. Here the CDR3 DNA reads TGTGCCAGCAGCCTTAAACAGGGGGCCCCTGAAAAACTGTTTTTT.

The V gene is TRBV9, the J gene TRBJ2-2, with D possibly matching TRBD1 (5 bases). V lost 0 bases and J 5 bases, leaving 11 bases between the germline ends. Germline lookup yields CDR1 SGDLS and CDR2 YYNGEE. The CDR3 runs to 15 residues. The CDR3 sequence is CASSVGGRGTGELFF. The CDR3 DNA reads TGTGCCAGCAGCGTAGGCGGTAGGGGAACCGGGGAGCTGTTTTTT.

This chain links TRBV19 with TRBJ2-3, with 9 bases identical to TRBD2. The CDR3 consists of 13 residues. V dropped 7 bases and J dropped 5; count of bases not matched to a gene: 4. Germline V gene data show CDR1 as LNHDA and CDR2 as SQIVND (reference sequence). In DNA, the CDR3 is TGTGCCAGTAACTTGCGGGAGGGAGATACGCAGTATTTT. Amino acid sequence: CASNLREGDTQYF.

In this sample, this clone turned up a few times. This chain uses TRBV28 with TRBJ2-5; tentative D call: TRBD2 (6 bases). The CDR3 spans 13 residues. V shed 5 bases and J shed 2 bases, with 9 bases lying between them. The germline CDR1 and CDR2 sequences are MDHEN and SYDVKM. CDR3 DNA sequence: TGTGCCAGCAGTCCGGGGACTCAAGAGACCCAGTACTTC. This gives the protein CASSPGTQETQYF.

V gene TRBV6-5 combines with J gene TRBJ1-1; 9 nucleotides agree with TRBD1. The CDR3 sequence is 14 residues long. V was pared by 8 bases and J by 3 bases, with 7 bases of the junction left unmatched. Germline loops: CDR1 MNHEY, CDR2 SVGAGI. Here the CDR3 DNA reads TGTGCCAGCGGGACAGGGAAGCCCCACACTGAAGCTTTCTTT. Protein product: CASGTGKPHTEAFF.

This clone has only a few counts. The V and J genes are TRBV9 and TRBJ2-3, with D possibly TRBD2 on 6 matching bases. From germline, CDR1 is SGDLS and CDR2 YYNGEE. The V end lost 3 bases, the J end lost 0 bases, and 14 bases lay between the germline ends. The CDR3 sequence is 16 residues long. CDR3 bases: TGTGCCAGCAGCGCAACCGGGACTCGTAGCACAGATACGCAGTATTTT. As protein: CASSATGTRSTDTQYF.

This clone was detected a few times. This sequence joins TRBV28 and TRBJ2-2, with 12 bases that match TRBD2. Germline V gene sequence: CDR1 MDHEN, CDR2 SYDVKM. The length of the CDR3 is 15 residues. J was trimmed by 6 bases and V by 5 bases; bases with no gene match: 4. In DNA, the CDR3 is TGTGCCAGCAGTACCGCTAGCGGGAGGGCCGGGGAGCTGTTTTTT. It translates to CASSTASGRAGELFF. Drawing the rest from reference TRBV28 and TRBJ2-2, the complete variable domain is DVKVTQSSRYLVKRTGEKVFLECVQDMDHENMFWYRQDPGLGLRLIYFSYDVKMKEKGDIPEGYSVSREKKERFSLILESASTNQTSMYLCASSTASGRAGELFFGEGSRLTVL.

The CDR3 sequence: CASSYGTAGQPQHF. The CDR3 DNA reads TGTGCCAGCAGTTACGGGACAGCAGGTCAGCCCCAGCATTTT. The V call is TRBV6-5, the J call TRBJ1-5, with 7 bases matching TRBD1. Germline CDR1 reads MNHEY; CDR2 reads SVGAGI. Trimming cost V 2 bases and J 6 bases; bases outside gene matches: 4. The CDR3 totals 14 residues.

This clone came up a few times. The gene calls are TRBV4-3 and TRBJ2-7; D not resolved. Germline V gene data show CDR1 as LGHNA and CDR2 as YSLEER. CDR3 length equals 10 residues. V was trimmed by 0 bases and J by 11 bases, leaving 5 bases between them. The CDR3 protein is CASSQDVKYF. DNA of the CDR3: TGCGCCAGCAGCCAAGATGTTAAGTACTTC.

The chain recombines TRBV27 with TRBJ1-2; 7 nucleotides match TRBD1. Looked up from germline, CDR1 is MNHEY and CDR2 is SMNVEV (reference sequence). The trim removed 0 bases at V and 2 bases at J, leaving 6 bases unmatched. The CDR3 is 16 amino acids. The CDR3 reads CASSLSGQQRNYGYTF. DNA of the CDR3: TGTGCCAGCAGTTTATCGGGACAGCAAAGAAACTATGGCTACACCTTC.

This clone appeared a few times. The chain joins TRBV7-2 to TRBJ2-3, with D tentatively TRBD1 or TRBD2 (5 bases each). V was pared by 5 bases and J by 11 bases, with 17 bases between. In germline, CDR1 is SGHTA, CDR2 FQGNSA. The CDR3 has 13 residues. In DNA form, the CDR3 reads TGTGCCAGCAGCCTTCGCAACTGGGACGGGCAGTATTTT. Amino acid sequence: CASSLRNWDGQYF.

This clone was seen a handful of times. The chain is built from TRBV4-2 and TRBJ2-3; 11 nucleotides agree with TRBD2. Germline CDR1 and CDR2: LGHNA and YNFKEQ. This CDR3 comprises 17 residues. V was pared by 7 bases and J by 3 bases, with 12 bases of the junction left unmatched. CDR3 in amino acids: CASNLAGGPLWTDTQYF. The CDR3 nucleotides read TGTGCCAGCAACCTAGCGGGAGGTCCCCTTTGGACAGATACGCAGTATTTT.

This clone was seen only a few times. This chain connects TRBV29-1 to TRBJ1-1, with D uncertain. There are 13 residues in the CDR3. Germline V CDR1 and CDR2: SQVTM, ANQGSEA. The CDR3 region is CTTKGYAPLEAFF. CDR3 bases: TGCACCACGAAAGGGTATGCCCCCCTTGAAGCTTTCTTT.

This clone has more than one count but fewer than ten. V is TRBV9 and J is TRBJ2-1; either TRBD1 or TRBD2 may fit D (6 bases each). Germline V gene data show CDR1 as SGDLS and CDR2 as YYNGEE. Trimming took 4 bases from V and 4 from J, leaving 12 bases between them. There are 14 residues in the CDR3. The CDR3 loop is CASSTGAAYNEQFF. DNA of the CDR3: TGTGCCAGCAGCACGGGGGCGGCATACAATGAGCAGTTCTTC.

The sample holds a few counts of this clone. This sample includes further DNA sequences coding for the same CDR3. CDR3 DNA: TGCAGCGCCGGCGACTACGAGCAGTACTTC. Translated: CSAGDYEQYF. The rearrangement uses TRBV29-1 and TRBJ2-7; D not resolved. Germline values: CDR1 SQVTM, CDR2 ANQGSEA. With 7 bases removed from V and 3 bases from J, the gap between germline ends came to 7 bases. The CDR3 is 10 residues long.

This clone has just a few counts. The chain links TRBV2 to TRBJ1-5, with D possibly being TRBD1 (5 bases). Germline V gene lookup returns CDR1 SNHLY and CDR2 FYNNEI. The CDR3 spans 17 residues. The V end was cut by 3 bases, the J end by 1 base, with 16 bases between. In DNA form, the CDR3 reads TGTGCCAGCAGTGACCAGGGAGTAGGTACGAGCAATCAGCCCCAGCATTTT. Amino acids: CASSDQGVGTSNQPQHF.

The DNA of the CDR3 is TGCGCCAGCAGCCCACTCGGGACAGTCAACACCGGGGAGCTGTTTTTT. Its protein is CASSPLGTVNTGELFF. The chain combines TRBV4-1 with TRBJ2-2, with 7 bases lining up with TRBD1. The CDR3 is made up of 16 amino acids. The germline CDR1 and CDR2 sequences are MGHRA and YSYEKL. Losses at the gene ends were 4 bases for V and 2 bases for J; bases not matched to a gene: 7.

This clone was observed many times. This rearrangement joins TRBV14 to TRBJ1-4, with D perhaps matching TRBD1 (5 bases). In germline, CDR1 is SGHDN, CDR2 FVKESK. The V end lost 2 bases, the J end lost 7 bases, and 11 bases lay between the germline ends. The CDR3 has 14 amino acids. In nucleotides, the CDR3 is TGTGCCAGCAGCCAACAGGGCGCGGTTGAAAAACTGTTTTTT. Its protein is CASSQQGAVEKLFF.

This clone was detected only a few times. The CDR3 DNA is TGTGCCAGCAGCTTAGGCCCCGGCCAGGGCTACGAGCAGTACTTC. It specifies CASSLGPGQGYEQYF. The chain is built from TRBV7-9 and TRBJ2-7; possible D gene TRBD1, 5 bases. The CDR3 is 15 residues long. The germline V and J ends were trimmed by 1 base and 3 bases, with 13 bases remaining between them. Germline lookup yields CDR1 SEHNR and CDR2 FQNEAQ (reference sequence).

This clone has only one observation. The rearrangement joins TRBV25-1 to TRBJ2-5, with D uncertain. The J call could be wrong; TRBJ2-7 is a better fit for the DNA end. The CDR3 spans 14 residues. Germline values: CDR1 MGHDK, CDR2 SYGVNS. The CDR3 nucleotides are TGTGCCAGCAGCCCCGACTTGATCTCCTACGAGCAGTACTTC. Translation: CASSPDLISYEQYF.